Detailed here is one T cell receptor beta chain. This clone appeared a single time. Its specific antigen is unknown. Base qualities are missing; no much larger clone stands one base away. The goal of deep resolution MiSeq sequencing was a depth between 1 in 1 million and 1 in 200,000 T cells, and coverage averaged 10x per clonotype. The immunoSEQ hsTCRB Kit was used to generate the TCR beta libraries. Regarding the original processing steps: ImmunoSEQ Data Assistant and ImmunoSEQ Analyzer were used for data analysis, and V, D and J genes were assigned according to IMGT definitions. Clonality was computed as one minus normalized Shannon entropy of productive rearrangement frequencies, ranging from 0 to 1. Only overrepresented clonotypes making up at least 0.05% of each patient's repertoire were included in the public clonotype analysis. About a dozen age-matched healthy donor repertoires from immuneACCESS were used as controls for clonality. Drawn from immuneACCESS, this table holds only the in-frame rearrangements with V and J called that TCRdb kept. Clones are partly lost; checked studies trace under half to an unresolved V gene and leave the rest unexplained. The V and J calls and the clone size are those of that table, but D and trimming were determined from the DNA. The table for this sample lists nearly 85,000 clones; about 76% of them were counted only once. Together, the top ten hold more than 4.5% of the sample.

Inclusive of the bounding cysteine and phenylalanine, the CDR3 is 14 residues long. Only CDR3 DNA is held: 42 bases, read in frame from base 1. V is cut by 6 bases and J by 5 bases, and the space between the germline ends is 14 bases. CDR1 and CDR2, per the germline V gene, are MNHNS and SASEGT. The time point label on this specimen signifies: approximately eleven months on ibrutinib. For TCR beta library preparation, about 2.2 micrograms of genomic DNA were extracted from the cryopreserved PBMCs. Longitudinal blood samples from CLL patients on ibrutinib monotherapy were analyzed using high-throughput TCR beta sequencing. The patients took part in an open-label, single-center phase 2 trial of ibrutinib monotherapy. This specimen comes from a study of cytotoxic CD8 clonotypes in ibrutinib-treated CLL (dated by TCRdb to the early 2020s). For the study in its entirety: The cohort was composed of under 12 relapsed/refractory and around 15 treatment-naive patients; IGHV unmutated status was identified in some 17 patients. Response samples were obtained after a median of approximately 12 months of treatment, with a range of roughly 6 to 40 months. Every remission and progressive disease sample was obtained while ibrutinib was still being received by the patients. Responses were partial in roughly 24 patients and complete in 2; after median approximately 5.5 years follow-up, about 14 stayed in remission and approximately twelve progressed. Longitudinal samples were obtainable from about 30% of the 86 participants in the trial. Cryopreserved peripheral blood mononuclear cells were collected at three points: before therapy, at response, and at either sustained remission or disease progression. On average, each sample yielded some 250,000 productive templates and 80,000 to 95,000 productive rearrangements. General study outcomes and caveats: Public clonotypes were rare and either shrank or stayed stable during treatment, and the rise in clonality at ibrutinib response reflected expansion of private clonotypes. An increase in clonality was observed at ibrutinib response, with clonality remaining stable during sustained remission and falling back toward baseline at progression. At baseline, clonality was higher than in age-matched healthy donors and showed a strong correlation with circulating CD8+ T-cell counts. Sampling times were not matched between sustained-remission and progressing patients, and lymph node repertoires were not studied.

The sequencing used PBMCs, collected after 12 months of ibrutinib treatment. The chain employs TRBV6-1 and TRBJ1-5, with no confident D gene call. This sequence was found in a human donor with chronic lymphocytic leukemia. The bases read TGTGCCAGCAGAGAGGTAGGGCAGTATCAGCCCCAGCATTTT. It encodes CASREVGQYQPQHF.